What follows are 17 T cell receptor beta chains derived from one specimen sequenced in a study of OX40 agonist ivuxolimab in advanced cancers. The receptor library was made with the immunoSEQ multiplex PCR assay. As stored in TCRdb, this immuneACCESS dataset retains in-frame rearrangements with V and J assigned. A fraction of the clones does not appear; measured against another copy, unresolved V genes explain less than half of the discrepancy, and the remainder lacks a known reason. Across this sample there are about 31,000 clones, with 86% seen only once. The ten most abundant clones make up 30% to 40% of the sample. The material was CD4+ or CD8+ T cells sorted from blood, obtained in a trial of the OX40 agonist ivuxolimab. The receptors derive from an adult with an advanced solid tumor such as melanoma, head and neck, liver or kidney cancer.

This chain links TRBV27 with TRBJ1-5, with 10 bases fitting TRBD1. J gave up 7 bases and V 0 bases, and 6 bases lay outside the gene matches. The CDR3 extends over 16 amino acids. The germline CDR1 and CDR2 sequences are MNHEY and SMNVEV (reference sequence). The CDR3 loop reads CASSLSSRDRGQPQHF. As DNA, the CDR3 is TGTGCCAGCAGTTTATCCTCCCGGGACAGGGGACAGCCCCAGCATTTT.

The DNA for the CDR3 is TGTGCCAGCAGTGTAGGACTTCTGGCGTCCAATGAGCAGTTCTTC. Translated, it gives CASSVGLLASNEQFF. This rearrangement joins TRBV25-1 to TRBJ2-1, with a tentative D call TRBD2 (5 bases). The V end lost 4 bases, the J end lost 6 bases, and 16 bases lay between the germline ends. Germline V gene lookup returns CDR1 MGHDK and CDR2 SYGVNS. The CDR3 totals 15 residues.

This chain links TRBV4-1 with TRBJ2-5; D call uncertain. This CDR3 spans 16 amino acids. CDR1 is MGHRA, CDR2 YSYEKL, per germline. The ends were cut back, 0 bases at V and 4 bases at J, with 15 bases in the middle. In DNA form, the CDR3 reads TGCGCCAGCAGCCAAGAATTGGGTGGGGTGGCAGAGACCCAGTACTTC. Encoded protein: CASSQELGGVAETQYF.

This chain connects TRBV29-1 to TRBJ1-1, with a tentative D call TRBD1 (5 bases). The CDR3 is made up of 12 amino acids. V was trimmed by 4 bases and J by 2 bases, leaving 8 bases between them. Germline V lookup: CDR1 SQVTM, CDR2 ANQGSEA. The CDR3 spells CSVADRNTEAFF. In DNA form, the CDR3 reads TGCAGCGTTGCTGACAGAAACACTGAAGCTTTCTTT.

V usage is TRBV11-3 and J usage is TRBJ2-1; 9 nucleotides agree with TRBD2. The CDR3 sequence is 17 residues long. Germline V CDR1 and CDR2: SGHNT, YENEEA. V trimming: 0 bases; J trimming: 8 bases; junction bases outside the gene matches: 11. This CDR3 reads CASSLDPRLAGSDEQFF. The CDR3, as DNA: TGTGCCAGCAGCTTAGATCCGAGGCTAGCGGGAAGCGATGAGCAGTTCTTC. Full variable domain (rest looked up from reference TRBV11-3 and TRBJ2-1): EAGVVQSPRYKIIEKKQPVAFWCNPISGHNTLYWYLQNLGQGPELLIRYENEEAVDDSQLPKDRFSAERLKGVDSTLKIQPAELGDSAVYLCASSLDPRLAGSDEQFFGPGTRLTVL.

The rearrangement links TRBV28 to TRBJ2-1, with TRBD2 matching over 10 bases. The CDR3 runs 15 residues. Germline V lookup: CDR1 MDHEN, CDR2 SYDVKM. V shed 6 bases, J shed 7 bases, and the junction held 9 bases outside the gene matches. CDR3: CASRHELAGVNEQFF. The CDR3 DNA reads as TGTGCCAGCAGACATGAGCTAGCGGGAGTGAATGAGCAGTTCTTC.

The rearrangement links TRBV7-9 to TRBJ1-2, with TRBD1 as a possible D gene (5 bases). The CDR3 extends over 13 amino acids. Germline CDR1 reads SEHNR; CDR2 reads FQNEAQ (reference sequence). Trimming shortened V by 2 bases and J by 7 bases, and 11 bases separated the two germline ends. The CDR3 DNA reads TGTGCCAGCAGCTTACGGGGGGATGTTGGCTACACCTTC. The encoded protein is CASSLRGDVGYTF.

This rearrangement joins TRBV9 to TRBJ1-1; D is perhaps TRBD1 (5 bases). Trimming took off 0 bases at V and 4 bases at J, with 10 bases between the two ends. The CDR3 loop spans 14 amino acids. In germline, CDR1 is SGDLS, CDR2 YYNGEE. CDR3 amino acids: CASSVDGGGTEAFF. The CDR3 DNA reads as TGTGCCAGCAGCGTAGATGGGGGGGGCACTGAAGCTTTCTTT.

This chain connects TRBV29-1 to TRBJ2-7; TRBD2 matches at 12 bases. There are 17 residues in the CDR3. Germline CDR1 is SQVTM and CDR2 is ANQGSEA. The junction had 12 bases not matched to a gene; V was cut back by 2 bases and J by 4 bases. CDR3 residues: CSVEIALTSGSRYEQYF. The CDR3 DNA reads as TGCAGCGTTGAAATCGCTCTGACTAGCGGGAGTAGGTACGAGCAGTACTTC.

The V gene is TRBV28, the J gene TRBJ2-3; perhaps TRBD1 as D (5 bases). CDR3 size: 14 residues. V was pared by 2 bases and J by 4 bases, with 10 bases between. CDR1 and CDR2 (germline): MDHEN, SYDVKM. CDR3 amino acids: CASSLQGSPDTQYF. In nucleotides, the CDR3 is TGTGCCAGCAGTTTACAGGGATCGCCAGATACGCAGTATTTT.

The CDR3 region has the DNA TGTGCCAGCTTAGGGGGAGGAAATTCACCCCTCCACTTT. It yields the protein CASLGGGNSPLHF. This chain links TRBV7-9 with TRBJ1-6; a weak D match, TRBD1 (6 bases). Trimming took off 8 bases at V and 7 bases at J, with 12 bases between the two ends. The CDR3 is made up of 13 amino acids. Germline V gives CDR1 SEHNR, CDR2 FQNEAQ (reference sequence).

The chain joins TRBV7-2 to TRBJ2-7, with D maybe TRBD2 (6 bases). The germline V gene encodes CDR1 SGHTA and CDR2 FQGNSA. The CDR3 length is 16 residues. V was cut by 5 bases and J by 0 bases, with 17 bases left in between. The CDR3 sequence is CASSTNWAGGSYEQYF. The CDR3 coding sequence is TGTGCCAGCAGCACAAACTGGGCCGGGGGCTCCTACGAGCAGTACTTC.

CDR3 region: CASSPSLATNEKLFF. The CDR3 DNA reads TGTGCCAGCAGCCCTAGTCTCGCAACTAATGAAAAACTGTTTTTT. The V and J genes are TRBV28 and TRBJ1-4; D is unresolved. V shed 6 bases and J shed 0 bases, with 11 bases lying between them. There are 15 residues in the CDR3. Germline V lookup: CDR1 MDHEN, CDR2 SYDVKM.

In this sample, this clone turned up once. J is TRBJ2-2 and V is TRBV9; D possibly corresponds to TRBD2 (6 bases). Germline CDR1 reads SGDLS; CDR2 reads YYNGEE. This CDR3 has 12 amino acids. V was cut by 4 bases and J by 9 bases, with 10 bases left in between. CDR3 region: CASSPRERELFF. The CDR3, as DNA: TGTGCCAGCAGCCCCCGGGAGCGGGAGCTGTTTTTT.

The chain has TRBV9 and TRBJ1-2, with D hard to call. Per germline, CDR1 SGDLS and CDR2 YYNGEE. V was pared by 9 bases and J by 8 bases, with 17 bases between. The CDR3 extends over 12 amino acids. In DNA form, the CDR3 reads TGTGCCACTACAAACGTCAGCGAGGGCTACACCTTC. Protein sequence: CATTNVSEGYTF.

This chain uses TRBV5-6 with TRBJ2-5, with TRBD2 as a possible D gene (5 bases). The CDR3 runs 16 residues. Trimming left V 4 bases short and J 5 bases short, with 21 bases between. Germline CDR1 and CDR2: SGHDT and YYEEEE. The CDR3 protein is CASSPPTRSVGETQYF. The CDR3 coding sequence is TGTGCCAGCAGCCCCCCCACTAGAAGTGTAGGGGAGACCCAGTACTTC. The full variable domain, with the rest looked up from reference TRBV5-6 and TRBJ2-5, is DAGVTQSPTHLIKTRGQQVTLRCSPKSGHDTVSWYQQALGQGPQFIFQYYEEEERQRGNFPDRFSGHQFPNYSSELNVNALLLGDSALYLCASSPPTRSVGETQYFGPGTRLLVL.

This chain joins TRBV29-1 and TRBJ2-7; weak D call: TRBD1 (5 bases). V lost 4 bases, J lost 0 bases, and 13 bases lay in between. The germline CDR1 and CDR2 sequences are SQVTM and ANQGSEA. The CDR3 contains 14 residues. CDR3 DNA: TGCAGCGTTGTATTTGGGCAGGGCTCCTACGAGCAGTACTTC. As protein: CSVVFGQGSYEQYF.